The T cell receptor beta chain described here comes from a study of blood T cells in healthy people across ages. Study-level findings and limits: More naive CD4+ cells and higher diversity marked long-lived donors relative to aged donors.

This clonotype was recorded a few times. Its matching antigen is unknown. All donors came from Russia, were Caucasian and healthy, and spanned ages about 6 to 100. Combining a sample-barcoded 5' primer with a J-beta primer mix, a second PCR ran for about 6 to 11 cycles. Each cDNA molecule carried a tag from a template-switch adaptor that contained 12 random nucleotides. CDR3-containing paired-end reads numbering at least 2.5 million came from each sample. TCRdb re-called the 5' RACE reads through MiXCR, storing one row per CDR3 protein. Among about 1,800,000 distinct CDR3 sequences listed, roughly 27% were seen once. This TCR came from a woman aged 25 to 39 in good health. Material for sequencing was blood.

The CDR3: CACGRHYEQYF. In DNA form, the CDR3 reads TGTGCATGTGGGCGGCACTACGAGCAGTACTTC. The chain is built from TRBV6-2 or TRBV6-3 and TRBJ2-7; D gene ambiguous. Germline CDR1 and CDR2: MNHEY and SVGEGT. The CDR3 extends over 11 amino acids.